This passage covers 29 T cell receptor beta chains from one sample sequenced in a study of vaccination and CD4 T cells after COVID-19. Stated treatment: approximately 10-day PBMC culture with coronavirus spike peptide pools or control peptides (ViraFEST assay). These TCRs' antigens remain unknown. Oncomine TCR Beta short-read sequencing was applied to DNA from cultured CD4+ T cells. TCRdb re-called the PCR reads through MiXCR, storing one row per CDR3 protein. Seen here are approximately 6,000 distinct CDR3 sequences, about 30% observed once, and the top ten hold 10% to 12%. Sequencing used CD4+ T cells from blood, cultured in vitro, obtained after SARS-CoV-2 vaccination. The receptors were gathered from a human donor who had recovered from COVID-19.

This chain joins TRBV6-5 and TRBJ2-3, with D uncertain. This CDR3 spans 19 amino acids. V was clipped by 3 bases and J by 1 base, with 23 bases between them. CDR1 is MNHEY and CDR2 is SVGAGI in the germline V gene. CDR3 coding DNA: TGTGCCAGCAGTTATGGTGTCGGCCACGTTTCTCAACGCACAGATACGCAGTATTTT. Translated, it gives CASSYGVGHVSQRTDTQYF.

Sample share makes this clonotype medium-sized (0.01 to 0.1%). The J gene is TRBJ2-7, the V gene TRBV20-1, with 7 bases matching TRBD2. CDR3 length equals 14 residues. Germline assignment: CDR1 DFQATT and CDR2 SNEGSKA (reference sequence). V gave up 3 bases and J gave up 6 bases; unmatched junction bases: 11. The CDR3 DNA follows: TGCAGTGCTAGCGGGGGGAGGGCGCGGGGCGAGCAGTACTTC. Amino acids: CSASGGRARGEQYF.

The chain's CDR3 is CASSKRRTSGPYEQYF. The CDR3 DNA is TGTGCCAGCAGCAAACGAAGGACTAGCGGTCCCTACGAGCAGTACTTC. V is TRBV21-1 and J is TRBJ2-7; the listed D gene, TRBD2, was not tested against the DNA. TRBV21-1 is listed as a pseudogene. The CDR3 spans 16 residues.

The gene calls are TRBV6-1 and TRBJ2-7; TRBD1 is a possible D gene (6 bases). CDR1 is MNHNS and CDR2 is SASEGT in the germline V gene. V was clipped by 8 bases and J by 3 bases, with 14 bases between them. The CDR3 covers 13 residues. For the CDR3, the DNA is TGTGCCAGCGGAAAAGCACAGGGCTACGAGCAGTACTTC. Its protein is CASGKAQGYEQYF.

The chain joins TRBV6-1 to TRBJ1-2; the D gene is possibly TRBD1 (6 bases). Germline V gene lookup returns CDR1 MNHNS and CDR2 SASEGT. V lost 4 bases and J lost 8, with 14 bases in between. This CDR3 has 13 residues. This chain's CDR3 is CASSAQGNRGYTF. DNA for the CDR3: TGTGCCAGCAGTGCGCAGGGGAATCGGGGCTACACCTTC.

V is TRBV28 and J is TRBJ1-1, with TRBD1 matching over 7 bases. V gave up 5 bases and J gave up 11 bases; unmatched junction bases: 11. CDR1 MDHEN and CDR2 SYDVKM come from the germline V gene. The CDR3 is 13 residues long. The CDR3 sequence: CASSTGASRVAFF. CDR3 sequence (DNA): TGTGCCAGCAGTACAGGGGCGAGCAGAGTGGCTTTCTTT.

This chain uses TRBV20-1 with TRBJ1-3, with a tentative D call TRBD1 (5 bases). Germline-derived CDR1 and CDR2 are DFQATT and SNEGSKA (reference sequence). Trimming took off 5 bases at V and 0 bases at J, with 17 bases between the two ends. This CDR3 has 16 amino acids. The CDR3 loop is CSAGAGTGTSGNTIYF. The CDR3 nucleotides are TGCAGTGCTGGCGCAGGAACAGGAACCTCTGGAAACACCATATATTTT.

This clonotype was recorded a few times. This sequence joins TRBV28 and TRBJ2-7; maybe TRBD1 (6 bases). V was trimmed by 7 bases and J by 6 bases, leaving 22 bases between them. CDR1 and CDR2 from the germline V gene are MDHEN and SYDVKM. The CDR3 consists of 15 residues. The CDR3 DNA is TGTGCCAGCATGGCCCAGACAGGCCCCTCTACCGAGCAGTACTTC. This gives the protein CASMAQTGPSTEQYF. Full variable domain (rest looked up from reference TRBV28 and TRBJ2-7): DVKVTQSSRYLVKRTGEKVFLECVQDMDHENMFWYRQDPGLGLRLIYFSYDVKMKEKGDIPEGYSVSREKKERFSLILESASTNQTSMYLCASMAQTGPSTEQYFGPGTRLTVT.

This clonotype was seen only a few times. The chain carries TRBV2 and TRBJ2-5; D gene unclear. The germline CDR1 and CDR2 sequences are SNHLY and FYNNEI. The CDR3 totals 13 residues. Trimming shortened V by 7 bases and J by 5 bases, and 14 bases separated the two germline ends. The CDR3 DNA reads TGTGCCAGCATGCGAGTAGTTTACGAGACCCAGTACTTC. Encoded protein: CASMRVVYETQYF.

The rearrangement joins TRBV7-9 to TRBJ1-2, with 9 bases identical to TRBD1. The CDR3 extends over 18 amino acids. V dropped 1 base and J dropped 5; count of bases not matched to a gene: 14. Germline V gives CDR1 SEHNR, CDR2 FQNEAQ (reference sequence). CDR3 residues: CASSLGLLGTGPGYGYTF. CDR3 in DNA: TGTGCCAGCAGCTTAGGTCTACTAGGGACAGGGCCTGGGTATGGCTACACCTTC.

This clonotype is labeled large (0.1 to 1%). The V call is TRBV24-1, the J call TRBJ1-2; TRBD1 is a possible D gene (6 bases). The V end lost 5 bases, the J end lost 6 bases, and 12 bases lay between the germline ends. Germline CDR1 is KGHDR and CDR2 is SFDVKD. The CDR3 length is 13 residues. Written as DNA, the CDR3 is TGTGCCACCAGTGCGAGGGGGGCGCATGGCTACACCTTC. Its protein product is CATSARGAHGYTF.

This clonotype was picked up a small number of times. The rearrangement uses TRBV28 and TRBJ1-2; D not certain. This CDR3 comprises 12 residues. The V gene lost 5 bases and the J gene lost 2 bases, with 6 bases spanning the gap. Germline V gene sequence: CDR1 MDHEN, CDR2 SYDVKM. The CDR3 DNA sequence: TGTGCCAGCAGTCGGCAGAACTATGGCTACACCTTC. Residues: CASSRQNYGYTF.

This clonotype has only a few counts. The V and J genes are TRBV7-2 and TRBJ2-3; D is unresolved. V lost 5 bases and J 2 bases, leaving 5 bases between the germline ends. This CDR3 has 12 amino acids. In germline, CDR1 is SGHTA, CDR2 FQGNSA. The CDR3 spells CASSKYTDTQYF. In DNA form, the CDR3 reads TGTGCCAGCAGCAAATACACAGATACGCAGTATTTT.

The V and J genes are TRBV20-1 and TRBJ1-1; no reliable D call. Germline V CDR1 and CDR2: DFQATT, SNEGSKA (reference sequence). The CDR3 covers 14 residues. Trimming took 5 bases from V and 1 from J, leaving 14 bases between them. The CDR3: CSAAEMRRNTEAFF. The CDR3 DNA reads as TGCAGTGCTGCCGAGATGCGGAGGAACACTGAAGCTTTCTTT.

On this clonotype itself: At one end the junction does not follow the germline gene, possibly because of a read error. The chain is built from TRBV20-1 and TRBJ2-2; 10 bases agree with TRBD2. Germline assignment: CDR1 DFQATT and CDR2 SNEGSKA (reference sequence). The CDR3 length is 15 residues. CDR3 loop: CSASLGLAITEELFF. The CDR3 DNA follows: TGCAGTGCTAGTTTGGGACTAGCGATCACCGAGGAGCTGTTTTTT.

This clonotype rates as medium-sized. V and J are TRBV4-3 and TRBJ2-5; 13 nucleotides match TRBD2. J was trimmed by 8 bases and V by 1 base; bases with no gene match: 1. Germline V CDR1 and CDR2: LGHNA, YSLEER. This CDR3 contains 14 residues. CDR3 bases: TGCGCCAGCAGCCAAGGGACTAGCGGGAGAACCCAGTACTTC. Its translation is CASSQGTSGRTQYF.

Judged by abundance, this clonotype is medium-sized. V is TRBV20-1 and J is TRBJ2-5; TRBD2 aligns across 11 bases. CDR3 size: 15 residues. The V gene's germline CDR1 is DFQATT and CDR2 SNEGSKA (reference sequence). The J segment lost 2 bases and the V segment lost 6 bases, leaving 8 bases of the junction unmatched. The CDR3 DNA reads TGCAGTGCGAGTAGCGGGAGGGCCGGTCAAGAGACCCAGTACTTC. Translating it yields CSASSGRAGQETQYF.

The rearrangement joins TRBV7-8 to TRBJ2-7; maybe TRBD2 (6 bases). CDR3 size: 19 residues. Germline lookup yields CDR1 SGHVS and CDR2 FQNEAQ. Deletions cut 1 base from V and 0 bases from J, with 22 bases between. The CDR3 coding sequence is TGTGCCAGCAGCTTAGTTTATTCGGGGGTCCTCCTACACTCCTACGAGCAGTACTTC. Amino acids: CASSLVYSGVLLHSYEQYF.

A few counts support this clonotype. The chain joins TRBV6-1 to TRBJ2-5, with 10 positions matching TRBD1. Germline V gene sequence: CDR1 MNHNS, CDR2 SASEGT. J gave up 5 bases and V 4 bases, and 10 bases lay outside the gene matches. CDR3 length: 16 residues. The CDR3 loop reads CASSGRQGAITETQYF. The CDR3 nucleotides are TGTGCCAGCAGTGGGAGACAGGGGGCGATCACGGAGACCCAGTACTTC.

This clonotype was seen more than once but under ten times. The chain couples TRBV10-1 to TRBJ2-1, with 7 bases aligning to TRBD1. Germline values: CDR1 WNHNN, CDR2 SYGVQD (reference sequence). V dropped 4 bases and J dropped 6; count of bases not matched to a gene: 6. The CDR3 has 14 amino acids. The DNA of the CDR3 is TGCGCCAGCAGTGTAGAGGGGGACAGCAATGAGCAGTTCTTC. Translated, it gives CASSVEGDSNEQFF.

By share, this clonotype ranks as medium-sized. This chain connects TRBV6-1 to TRBJ2-5, with TRBD1 identical over 11 bases. V trimming: 7 bases; J trimming: 6 bases; junction bases outside the gene matches: 10. There are 15 residues in the CDR3. Germline V gene data show CDR1 as MNHNS and CDR2 as SASEGT. CDR3 DNA sequence: TGTGCCAGCATAGACCGGACAGGGGGCTTGAAGACCCAGTACTTC. Its translation is CASIDRTGGLKTQYF.

This clonotype was found once. The chain uses TRBV12-3 or TRBV12-4 and TRBJ2-7; TRBD1 agrees at 10 bases. V was pared by 3 bases and J by 4 bases, with 9 bases of the junction left unmatched. This CDR3 region has 16 residues. The DNA for the CDR3 is TGTGCCAGCAGTTTCTCCGGGACAGGGGATTGGTACGAGCAGTACTTC. Its protein is CASSFSGTGDWYEQYF.

This clonotype was observed a single time. The V and J genes are TRBV6-2 or TRBV6-3 and TRBJ1-5; D possibly corresponds to TRBD1 (5 bases). The CDR3 runs 14 residues. Germline CDR1 is MNHEY and CDR2 is SVGEGT. The V gene lost 7 bases and the J gene lost 5 bases, with 15 bases spanning the gap. CDR3 sequence reads: CASTTWGRDQPQHF. The CDR3 nucleotides read TGTGCCAGCACCACTTGGGGACGGGATCAGCCCCAGCATTTT.

The chain joins TRBV12-3 or TRBV12-4 to TRBJ1-1; D not resolved. The ends were cut back, 7 bases at V and 4 bases at J, with 16 bases in the middle. The CDR3 has 14 residues. CDR3 protein: CASNPEESGTEAFF. For the CDR3, the DNA is TGTGCCAGCAACCCTGAGGAGAGCGGCACTGAAGCTTTCTTT.

The chain employs TRBV28 and TRBJ1-2, with unresolved D. Trimming removed 4 bases at V and 6 bases at J, with 18 bases between. Per the germline V gene, CDR1 is MDHEN and CDR2 is SYDVKM. The CDR3 runs to 15 residues. Here the CDR3 DNA reads TGTGCCAGCAGTTCCGCCGGACGGTCCGTGGATGGCTACACCTTC. Residues: CASSSAGRSVDGYTF.

This clonotype counts as medium-sized (0.01 to 0.1%). V usage is TRBV7-2 and J usage is TRBJ1-5; D unclear. The CDR3 covers 14 residues. Trimming stripped 4 bases from V and 5 bases from J, with 12 bases between. CDR1 and CDR2 from the germline V gene are SGHTA and FQGNSA. The CDR3 protein is CASSSFSKDQPQHF. The CDR3 DNA reads as TGTGCCAGCAGCTCCTTCTCCAAGGATCAGCCCCAGCATTTT.

This clonotype has just one count. The chain carries TRBV6-5 and TRBJ2-3; D is uncertain. The CDR3 length is 15 residues. V was pared by 2 bases and J by 6 bases, with 15 bases between. Germline assignment: CDR1 MNHEY and CDR2 SVGAGI. In DNA, the CDR3 is TGTGCCAGCAGTTACGGTACCTCGGTCTCTGATACGCAGTATTTT. It encodes CASSYGTSVSDTQYF.

The chain links TRBV4-1 to TRBJ1-5; D remains unclear. Germline values: CDR1 MGHRA, CDR2 YSYEKL. V was trimmed by 4 bases and J by 1 base, leaving 8 bases between them. CDR3 length: 14 residues. CDR3 loop: CASSRDLSNQPQHF. As DNA, the CDR3 is TGCGCCAGCAGCCGTGACCTAAGCAATCAGCCCCAGCATTTT.

This clonotype was counted a few times. The chain is built from TRBV28 and TRBJ2-5; the D gene could be TRBD1 or TRBD2 (5 bases each). This CDR3 region has 15 residues. Trimming pared 6 bases from V and 1 base from J, leaving 15 bases between. CDR1 and CDR2 (germline): MDHEN, SYDVKM. The CDR3: CASRQTGRIQETQYF. The CDR3 DNA reads TGTGCCAGCAGGCAAACGGGACGGATCCAAGAGACCCAGTACTTC.